This T cell receptor beta chain was documented in a study of blood T cell repertoires in COVID-19. Turning to the study itself: Some COVID-19 samples were acute and others convalescent; all came from the United States, Italy and Spain. From T cells, B-cell-depleted T cells, or PBMCs came the material, which was cDNA or gDNA.

Authors' processing steps: Reference gene primer amplification in the assay estimated nucleated cell counts. Data came from immunoSEQ multiplex PCR; TCRdb stores just in-frame clones and leaves some out. V and J calls and clone size follow that table, whereas D and trimming were derived from the DNA. Among around 4,000 clones listed, roughly nine tenths were seen once. The CDR3 length is 15 residues. J was trimmed by 6 bases and V by 5 bases; bases with no gene match: 9. CDR1 is LNHDA, CDR2 SQIVND, per germline (reference sequence). Sequencing was done on a sample of peripheral blood. The J gene is TRBJ2-7, the V gene TRBV19; 11 positions agree with TRBD1. The TCR was taken from a woman in her 70s with active COVID-19. CDR3 sequence: CASSLTGTGGVEQYF. The CDR3 nucleotides are TGTGCCAGTAGTCTCACCGGGACAGGGGGGGTCGAGCAGTACTTC.